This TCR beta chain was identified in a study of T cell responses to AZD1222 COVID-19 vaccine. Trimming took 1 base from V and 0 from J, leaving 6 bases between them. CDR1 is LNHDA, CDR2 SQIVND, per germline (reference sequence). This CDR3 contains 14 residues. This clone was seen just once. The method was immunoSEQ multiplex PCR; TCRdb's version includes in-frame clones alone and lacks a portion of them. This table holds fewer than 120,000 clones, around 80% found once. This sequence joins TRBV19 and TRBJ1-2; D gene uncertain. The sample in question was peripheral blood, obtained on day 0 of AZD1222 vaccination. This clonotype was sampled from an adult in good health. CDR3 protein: CASSIASTNYGYTF. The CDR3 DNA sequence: TGTGCCAGTAGTATAGCGTCTACTAACTATGGCTACACCTTC.